The 30 T cell receptor beta chains reported below all come from one sample, sequenced in a study of T cell responses to AZD1222 COVID-19 vaccine. Profiling relied on immunoSEQ multiplex PCR, and the TCRdb table lists in-frame clones only, not all of them. The repertoire holds some 140,000 clones, with about 91% as singletons. The input for sequencing was peripheral blood, taken on day 0 of AZD1222 vaccination. All receptors derive from an adult in good health.

CDR3 amino acids: CASSQAGTDNLYTF. The DNA of the CDR3 is TGTGCCAGCAGCCAGGCCGGGACAGACAATCTTTACACCTTC. V gene TRBV14 combines with J gene TRBJ1-2; 7 nucleotides match TRBD1. Germline V gives CDR1 SGHDN, CDR2 FVKESK. Germline trimming cut 3 bases from V and 11 bases from J; bases unmatched to any gene: 12. CDR3 length: 14 residues.

This chain uses TRBV7-3 with TRBJ1-2; 10 bases agree with TRBD1. The J segment lost 8 bases and the V segment lost 6 bases, leaving 12 bases of the junction unmatched. Germline CDR1 and CDR2: SGHTA and FQGTGA. The CDR3 loop spans 15 amino acids. This CDR3 reads CASRPTGTGVEGYTF. The CDR3, as DNA: TGTGCCAGCAGACCCACCGGGACAGGGGTGGAAGGCTACACCTTC.

The CDR3 loop is CASSNTRGAGPGNTIYF. The CDR3 DNA is TGTGCCAGCAGCAACACTCGGGGGGCTGGTCCCGGAAACACCATATATTTT. V is TRBV21-1 and J is TRBJ1-3. TRBV21-1 is noted as a pseudogene. The CDR3 consists of 17 residues.

The rearrangement uses TRBV6-5 and TRBJ2-7; the match to TRBD2 covers 8 bases. Germline V gives CDR1 MNHEY, CDR2 SVGAGI. V lost 6 bases, J lost 5 bases, and 12 bases stayed unmatched. The CDR3 runs to 15 residues. CDR3 DNA: TGTGCCAGCAGCCCCCAAGCGGGAGTAGTCCACGAGCAGTACTTC. Translating it yields CASSPQAGVVHEQYF.

This rearrangement joins TRBV5-1 to TRBJ1-2; D remains ambiguous. V was cut by 4 bases and J by 0 bases, with 7 bases left in between. Germline assignment: CDR1 SGHRS and CDR2 YFSETQ. This CDR3 has 13 amino acids. The CDR3: CASSPIANYGYTF. CDR3 in DNA: TGCGCCAGCAGCCCGATAGCTAACTATGGCTACACCTTC.

The chain couples TRBV11-2 to TRBJ2-1; D gene unclear. The CDR3 runs to 12 residues. Germline V CDR1 and CDR2: SGHAT, FQNNGV. The V and J ends lost 0 bases and 10 bases respectively, with 7 bases between them. DNA of the CDR3: TGTGCCAGCAGCTTAGATCGAGGAGAGCAGTTCTTC. Its translation is CASSLDRGEQFF.

The V and J genes are TRBV6-5 and TRBJ1-1, with unresolved D. There are 13 residues in the CDR3. With 8 bases removed from V and 3 bases from J, the gap between germline ends came to 13 bases. Germline assignment: CDR1 MNHEY and CDR2 SVGAGI. CDR3 amino acids: CASLRNGHTEAFF. For the CDR3, the DNA is TGTGCCAGCCTACGTAACGGGCACACTGAAGCTTTCTTT.

This rearrangement joins TRBV6-5 to TRBJ2-7; D remains ambiguous. Germline CDR1 MNHEY, CDR2 SVGAGI. The CDR3 totals 13 residues. V lost 4 bases, J lost 5 bases, and 12 bases lay in between. The CDR3 sequence is CASSSLTGHEQYF. The CDR3 DNA reads as TGTGCCAGCAGTTCACTGACGGGCCACGAGCAGTACTTC.

V gene TRBV5-5 combines with J gene TRBJ1-2; a possible D gene is TRBD1 (5 bases). Trimming removed 0 bases at V and 3 bases at J, with 12 bases between. Germline V gene data show CDR1 as SGHKS and CDR2 as YYEKEE (reference sequence). The length of the CDR3 is 15 residues. The CDR3 spells CASSLGQGMDYGYTF. DNA for the CDR3: TGTGCCAGCAGCTTGGGTCAGGGTATGGACTATGGCTACACCTTC.

The rearrangement joins TRBV12-5 to TRBJ1-5, with TRBD1 matching over 10 bases. V trimming: 6 bases; J trimming: 8 bases; junction bases outside the gene matches: 7. Germline values: CDR1 LGHNT, CDR2 FRNRAP. The CDR3 runs to 14 residues. Written as DNA, the CDR3 is TGTGCTAGTGGGCTGGGGACAGGGGATGAGCCCCAGCATTTT. This gives the protein CASGLGTGDEPQHF.

V is TRBV28 and J is TRBJ2-1; D is perhaps TRBD1 (5 bases). The CDR3 extends over 17 amino acids. V gave up 4 bases and J gave up 2 bases, with 18 bases separating them. Germline loops: CDR1 MDHEN, CDR2 SYDVKM. This chain's CDR3 is CASSSRGPPTTYNEQFF. CDR3 coding DNA: TGTGCCAGCAGTTCTAGGGGTCCACCTACTACCTACAATGAGCAGTTCTTC.

The rearrangement links TRBV19 to TRBJ2-7; D is unresolved. Trimming stripped 7 bases from V and 5 bases from J, with 15 bases between. In germline, CDR1 is LNHDA, CDR2 SQIVND (reference sequence). This CDR3 has 13 residues. CDR3 loop: CASKSPVADEQYF. DNA of the CDR3: TGTGCCAGTAAATCCCCTGTAGCTGACGAGCAGTACTTC.

This sequence joins TRBV28 and TRBJ2-7; 8 bases are shared with TRBD1. The CDR3 length is 18 residues. Per germline, CDR1 MDHEN and CDR2 SYDVKM. V shed 5 bases and J 4 bases; nucleotides not matched to a gene: 19. CDR3 loop: CASSPWTGTRSGEYEQYF. DNA for the CDR3: TGTGCCAGCAGTCCCTGGACAGGGACGAGAAGTGGGGAATACGAGCAGTACTTC. The whole variable domain, remainder taken from reference TRBV28 and TRBJ2-7, is DVKVTQSSRYLVKRTGEKVFLECVQDMDHENMFWYRQDPGLGLRLIYFSYDVKMKEKGDIPEGYSVSREKKERFSLILESASTNQTSMYLCASSPWTGTRSGEYEQYFGPGTRLTVT.

This sequence joins TRBV4-3 and TRBJ1-2; 7 nucleotides line up with TRBD1. Trimming removed 3 bases from V and 4 bases from J; junction bases left unmatched: 2. Looked up from germline, CDR1 is LGHNA and CDR2 is YSLEER. The CDR3 is 13 residues long. This CDR3 is CASSHRGSYGYTF. The DNA for the CDR3 is TGCGCCAGCAGCCACAGGGGGAGCTATGGCTACACCTTC.

CDR3 in DNA: TGTGCCACCCAGGGGAACGCGGAAGGCTACACCTTC. Encoded protein: CATQGNAEGYTF. The chain combines TRBV27 with TRBJ1-2, with D tentatively TRBD1 (6 bases). Trimming shortened V by 10 bases and J by 8 bases, and 17 bases separated the two germline ends. CDR1 MNHEY and CDR2 SMNVEV come from the germline V gene (reference sequence). The CDR3 extends over 12 amino acids.

The V and J genes are TRBV9 and TRBJ1-6, with a weak D call TRBD1 (6 bases). Looked up from germline, CDR1 is SGDLS and CDR2 is YYNGEE. Trimming pared 1 base from V and 5 bases from J, leaving 13 bases between. This CDR3 contains 16 residues. DNA of the CDR3: TGTGCCAGCAGCGTAAGGGGACACGGACATAATTCACCCCTCCACTTT. Its translation: CASSVRGHGHNSPLHF.

This clone was picked up one time. CDR3 amino acids: CSASGGVDEGAGNTIYF. CDR3 in DNA: TGCAGTGCTAGTGGGGGGGTTGATGAAGGTGCTGGAAACACCATATATTTT. This chain connects TRBV20-1 to TRBJ1-3; the D gene is possibly TRBD1 (5 bases). Trimming removed 3 bases at V and 2 bases at J, with 20 bases between. Per the germline V gene, CDR1 is DFQATT and CDR2 is SNEGSKA (reference sequence). The CDR3 loop spans 17 amino acids.

This rearrangement joins TRBV29-1 to TRBJ2-1; possible D gene TRBD1, 5 bases. Germline assignment: CDR1 SQVTM and CDR2 ANQGSEA. The CDR3 spans 12 residues. The V gene lost 5 bases and the J gene lost 7 bases, with 12 bases spanning the gap. In DNA form, the CDR3 reads TGCAGCGTTCGCCCTAAGGGGAATGAGCAGTTCTTC. Its translation is CSVRPKGNEQFF.

The gene calls are TRBV25-1 and TRBJ1-5, with 12 positions matching TRBD1. Unmatched junction bases numbered 5, after V lost 3 bases and J lost 5 bases. This CDR3 has 16 amino acids. Germline loops: CDR1 MGHDK, CDR2 SYGVNS. CDR3 in amino acids: CASSDRDRGLDQPQHF. The DNA for the CDR3 is TGTGCCAGCAGTGATAGGGACAGGGGGCTAGATCAGCCCCAGCATTTT.

This sequence joins TRBV7-9 and TRBJ1-2, with no clear D. Trimming pared 5 bases from V and 4 bases from J, leaving 8 bases between. Germline CDR1 and CDR2: SEHNR and FQNEAQ (reference sequence). This CDR3 comprises 12 residues. The CDR3 region is CASSAILYGYTF. CDR3 nucleotides: TGTGCCAGCAGCGCAATTCTCTATGGCTACACCTTC.

This clone was seen once. This chain uses TRBV29-1 with TRBJ2-5; 10 nucleotides align to TRBD2. The CDR3 has 14 residues. From germline, CDR1 is SQVTM and CDR2 ANQGSEA. With V trimmed by 2 bases and J by 5 bases, 5 bases remained unmatched. CDR3 nucleotide sequence: TGCAGCGTTGAATCTAGCGGGGGCTGGGAGACCCAGTACTTC. It encodes CSVESSGGWETQYF. The variable domain in full, with the rest retrieved from reference TRBV29-1 and TRBJ2-5, is SAVISQKPSRDICQRGTSLTIQCQVDSQVTMMFWYRQQPGQSLTLIATANQGSEATYESGFVIDKFPISRPNLTFSTLTVSNMSPEDSSIYLCSVESSGGWETQYFGPGTRLLVL.

As regards this clone: The sample has other DNA sequences that encode this CDR3 too. The chain links TRBV5-1 to TRBJ2-7; D possibly corresponds to TRBD1 (6 bases). CDR1 is SGHRS, CDR2 YFSETQ, per germline. The CDR3 runs 13 residues. V lost 3 bases and J 2 bases, leaving 9 bases between the germline ends. The chain's CDR3 is CASSSTGAYEQYF. As DNA, the CDR3 is TGCGCCAGCAGCTCGACAGGAGCCTACGAGCAGTACTTC.

This clone has only a few counts. The chain joins TRBV5-4 to TRBJ1-5, with D tentatively TRBD1 (5 bases). The CDR3 extends over 13 amino acids. V was pared by 3 bases and J by 4 bases, with 8 bases between. Germline V gives CDR1 SGHNT, CDR2 YYREEE (reference sequence). The CDR3 bases are TGTGCCAGCAGCTCCGACAGAAATCAGCCCCAGCATTTT. Amino acid sequence: CASSSDRNQPQHF.

This chain links TRBV4-1 with TRBJ1-5; maybe TRBD1 (6 bases). The V gene lost 1 base and the J gene lost 0 bases, with 10 bases spanning the gap. Germline V gene data show CDR1 as MGHRA and CDR2 as YSYEKL. CDR3 length: 16 amino acids. This CDR3 reads CASSQATGFSNQPQHF. CDR3 nucleotides: TGCGCCAGCAGCCAAGCTACAGGGTTTAGCAATCAGCCCCAGCATTTT.

V gene TRBV23-1 combines with J gene TRBJ1-2, with D possibly TRBD1 on 5 matching bases. TRBV23-1 is an ORF; its function is uncertain. The CDR3 consists of 14 residues. V lost 2 bases and J lost 4, with 11 bases in between. CDR3 coding DNA: TGCGCCAGCAGTCAAGGGGGGGTCGGCTATGGCTACACCTTC. Its translation is CASSQGGVGYGYTF.

The chain has TRBV19 and TRBJ1-4; no clear D. The germline V and J ends were trimmed by 3 bases and 5 bases, with 7 bases remaining between them. This CDR3 region has 13 residues. Germline CDR1 is LNHDA and CDR2 is SQIVND (reference sequence). CDR3 sequence: CASSIPANEKLFF. DNA of the CDR3: TGTGCCAGTAGTATCCCGGCGAATGAAAAACTGTTTTTT.

This clone appeared a few times. The V gene is TRBV29-1, the J gene TRBJ1-5, with unresolved D. The CDR3 contains 13 residues. Germline CDR1 reads SQVTM; CDR2 reads ANQGSEA. Between the trimmed V and J ends, which lost 6 bases and 2 bases, there was a span of 11 bases. As DNA, the CDR3 is TGCAGCGTGAGAGGGTCGGGCAATCAGCCCCAGCATTTT. Amino acids: CSVRGSGNQPQHF.

V usage is TRBV28 and J usage is TRBJ1-4; 7 bases are shared with TRBD1. Germline lookup yields CDR1 MDHEN and CDR2 SYDVKM. This CDR3 is built from 15 residues. V lost 8 bases and J lost 8; bases outside the gene matches: 14. The CDR3 nucleotides read TGTGCCAGCGGAAATCCAGGACAGGTTCGCGAAAAACTGTTTTTT. Translated, it gives CASGNPGQVREKLFF.

The chain couples TRBV19 to TRBJ1-2, with 11 bases aligning to TRBD1. The CDR3 is 14 residues long. V lost 5 bases to trimming and J lost 4 bases; unmatched junction nucleotides: 3. Looked up from germline, CDR1 is LNHDA and CDR2 is SQIVND (reference sequence). This CDR3 is CASSRTGGVYGYTF. As DNA, the CDR3 is TGTGCCAGTAGTCGGACAGGGGGCGTCTATGGCTACACCTTC.

This clone was seen just once. The CDR3 is CASSPRLLPGNTIYF. The CDR3 nucleotides are TGTGCCAGCAGCCCAAGGCTGTTACCCGGAAACACCATATATTTT. The genes are TRBV5-6 and TRBJ1-3, with D unclear. The CDR3 spans 15 residues. The germline gives CDR1 SGHDT, CDR2 YYEEEE. The ends were cut back, 4 bases at V and 4 bases at J, with 15 bases in the middle.